Listed below are T cell receptor beta chains from one sample, sequenced in a study of OX40 agonist ivuxolimab in advanced cancers. Clones were sequenced by immunoSEQ multiplex PCR, and TCRdb holds only the in-frame ones, with some missing. The sample has 95,000 to 100,000 clones, just under 85% seen once. Sequencing was performed on CD4+ or CD8+ T cells sorted from blood, taken in a trial of the OX40 agonist ivuxolimab. The source is an adult with an advanced solid tumor such as melanoma, head and neck, liver or kidney cancer. Both conserved end residues are part of each CDR3. A D gene is named only where the DNA matches it firmly. Size is stated for part of the rows, as once, few or many counts, or as a class when the clone is expanded.

v_call	j_call	clone_size	d_call	cdr3_aa	cdr3_nt
TRBV7-9	TRBJ1-1	.	.	CASTKGGAKNTEAFF	TGTGCCAGCACCAAAGGGGGGGCCAAGAACACTGAAGCTTTCTTT
TRBV5-6	TRBJ2-7	once	.	CASCLRGQPYEQYF	TGTGCCAGCTGCCTCCGGGGACAACCCTACGAGCAGTACTTC
TRBV7-6	TRBJ2-2	.	TRBD2	CASSSGLAGVSGELFF	TGTGCCAGCAGCTCGGGACTAGCGGGCGTGTCCGGGGAGCTGTTTTTT
TRBV5-1	TRBJ1-6	.	TRBD1	CASSLDWDRDNSPLHF	TGCGCCAGCAGCTTGGATTGGGACAGGGATAATTCACCCCTCCACTTT
TRBV29-1	TRBJ2-7	few	TRBD1	CSVRTGEEQYF	TGCAGCGTTCGGACAGGGGAGGAGCAGTACTTC
TRBV5-4	TRBJ1-1	once	.	CASSSLRDTEAFF	TGTGCCAGCAGCTCCCTTCGCGACACTGAAGCTTTCTTT
TRBV7-2	TRBJ1-2	.	TRBD1	CASSSYRQGNYGYTF	TGTGCCAGCAGCTCTTACCGACAGGGAAACTATGGCTACACCTTC
TRBV19	TRBJ1-1	few	.	CASLNGGHTEAFF	TGTGCCAGTCTCAACGGGGGTCACACTGAAGCTTTCTTT
TRBV2	TRBJ2-7	.	.	CASSAHSISYEQYF	TGTGCCAGCAGTGCCCATTCCATCTCCTACGAGCAGTACTTC
TRBV7-9	TRBJ1-1	.	.	CASSLVRVRTEAFF	TGTGCCAGCAGCTTAGTTCGGGTACGGACTGAAGCTTTCTTT
TRBV5-1	TRBJ2-1	few	TRBD2	CASSWTSGRDNEQFF	TGCGCCAGCAGTTGGACTAGCGGGAGGGACAATGAGCAGTTCTTC
TRBV28	TRBJ1-5	few	.	CASSTQGSNQPQHF	TGTGCCAGCAGTACCCAGGGTTCGAATCAGCCCCAGCATTTT
TRBV18	TRBJ2-2	once	.	CASSPAVASANTGELFF	TGTGCCAGCTCACCCGCAGTAGCCTCAGCGAACACCGGGGAGCTGTTTTTT
TRBV4-2	TRBJ1-5	few	.	CASSQGGTEHEAQHF	TGTGCCAGCAGCCAAGGGGGGACGGAGCATGAAGCCCAGCATTTT
TRBV18	TRBJ1-4	few	TRBD1	CASSLTGAEEKLFF	TGTGCCAGCTCGCTAACAGGGGCGGAGGAAAAACTGTTTTTT
TRBV6-6	TRBJ1-1	.	.	CASSYSEGNTEAFF	TGTGCCAGCAGTTACTCGGAGGGGAACACTGAAGCTTTCTTT
TRBV18	TRBJ2-7	.	.	CASSPPVRDEQYF	TGTGCCAGCTCACCACCGGTGCGGGACGAGCAGTACTTC
TRBV7-2	TRBJ2-2	.	.	CASSLNSQGAGELFF	TGTGCCAGCAGCCTCAACTCACAGGGTGCCGGGGAGCTGTTTTTT
TRBV6-1	TRBJ1-5	once	.	CATQGGNQPQHF	TGTGCCACGCAGGGAGGCAATCAGCCCCAGCATTTT
TRBV4-3	TRBJ1-5	.	.	CASSQDLGGNQPQHF	TGCGCCAGCAGCCAAGATCTAGGAGGCAATCAGCCCCAGCATTTT
TRBV5-6	TRBJ2-3	.	.	CASSFRGTDTQYF	TGTGCCAGCAGCTTTCGAGGCACAGATACGCAGTATTTT
TRBV7-8	TRBJ2-2	.	.	CASSLAGRGPTGELFF	TGTGCCAGCAGCTTAGCTGGCCGGGGGCCCACCGGGGAGCTGTTTTTT
TRBV2	TRBJ1-5	.	.	CASMNRENQPQHF	TGTGCCAGCATGAACAGGGAGAATCAGCCCCAGCATTTT
TRBV5-1	TRBJ2-7	.	TRBD1	CASRQGTYEQYF	TGCGCCAGCAGACAGGGGACCTACGAGCAGTACTTC
TRBV30	TRBJ2-2	.	TRBD2	CAWSLWTSGLTGELFF	TGTGCCTGGAGTTTATGGACTAGCGGGTTGACCGGGGAGCTGTTTTTT
TRBV30	TRBJ1-5	.	.	CAWSVLGRGGNQPQHF	TGTGCCTGGAGTGTATTGGGCAGGGGCGGCAATCAGCCCCAGCATTTT
TRBV10-3	TRBJ2-5	.	TRBD2	CAISPGGAEETQYF	TGTGCCATCAGCCCCGGGGGGGCCGAAGAGACCCAGTACTTC
TRBV6-6	TRBJ1-1	.	.	CASQRENTEAFF	TGTGCCAGCCAGAGGGAGAACACTGAAGCTTTCTTT
TRBV15	TRBJ2-7	.	.	CATSRDLAGLGEQYF	TGTGCCACCAGCAGAGATCTGGCAGGACTCGGCGAGCAGTACTTC
TRBV19	TRBJ1-5	.	.	CASSSGGGNQPQHF	TGTGCCAGTAGCTCGGGGGGTGGCAATCAGCCCCAGCATTTT
TRBV5-1	TRBJ2-7	.	.	CASSLVAGSYEQYF	TGCGCCAGCAGCTTGGTGGCAGGGTCCTACGAGCAGTACTTC
TRBV11-2	TRBJ2-7	.	.	CASSLLPYEQYF	TGTGCCAGCAGCTTATTGCCCTACGAGCAGTACTTC
TRBV28	TRBJ1-2	.	TRBD1	CASSLFGQGGNYGYTF	TGTGCCAGCAGTTTATTCGGACAGGGGGGTAACTATGGCTACACCTTC
TRBV6-5	TRBJ1-1	.	.	CASWDTLMNTEAFF	TGTGCCAGCTGGGACACACTAATGAACACTGAAGCTTTCTTT
TRBV10-3	TRBJ1-4	.	.	CAISEPSRRSTEKLFF	TGTGCCATCAGTGAACCATCTCGGCGTTCCACTGAAAAACTGTTTTTT
TRBV7-9	TRBJ2-7	.	.	CASSSKGGNYEQYF	TGTGCCAGCAGCTCCAAGGGGGGAAACTACGAGCAGTACTTC
TRBV5-1	TRBJ1-2	.	.	CASSEGAVDGYTF	TGCGCCAGCAGCGAAGGGGCTGTTGATGGCTACACCTTC
TRBV5-5	TRBJ1-4	.	.	CASSLAGGAPHEKLFF	TGTGCCAGCAGCTTGGCGGGGGGCGCCCCGCATGAAAAACTGTTTTTT
TRBV6-5	TRBJ2-5	.	TRBD1	CASSYSGTEKETQYF	TGTGCCAGCAGTTACTCCGGGACAGAAAAAGAGACCCAGTACTTC
TRBV28	TRBJ1-5	.	TRBD1	CASSFDRGNQPQHF	TGTGCCAGCAGTTTCGACAGGGGCAATCAGCCCCAGCATTTT
TRBV4-2	TRBJ2-5	.	TRBD2	CASSLTSGGTQETQYF	TGTGCCAGCAGCCTTACTAGCGGGGGGACCCAAGAGACCCAGTACTTC
TRBV6-1	TRBJ1-2	.	.	CASEGMDYGYTF	TGTGCCAGCGAAGGGATGGACTATGGCTACACCTTC
TRBV9	TRBJ2-3	.	.	CASSATRTHLSTDTQYF	TGTGCCAGCAGCGCCACGCGGACACATCTAAGCACAGATACGCAGTATTTT
TRBV4-2	TRBJ2-7	.	TRBD2	CASSQDSGGSPYEQYF	TGTGCCAGCAGCCAAGATAGTGGCGGGAGCCCCTACGAGCAGTACTTC
TRBV2	TRBJ2-6	.	.	CASSEGGAGANVLTF	TGTGCCAGCAGTGAGGGGGGCGCTGGGGCCAACGTCCTGACTTTC
TRBV6-1	TRBJ1-1	.	TRBD1	CASSEQGALTEAFF	TGTGCCAGCAGTGAACAGGGGGCGCTTACTGAAGCTTTCTTT
TRBV18	TRBJ2-3	.	.	CASSPLGRGRTDTQYF	TGTGCCAGCTCACCCCTTGGGCGGGGCCGCACAGATACGCAGTATTTT
TRBV20-1	TRBJ2-7	.	.	CSARDPYEQYF	TGCAGTGCTAGAGACCCCTACGAGCAGTACTTC
TRBV6-1	TRBJ2-5	.	.	CASSERGGGTQYF	TGTGCCAGCAGTGAAAGGGGGGGAGGGACCCAGTACTTC
TRBV6-6	TRBJ1-6	.	.	CASSYFGNSPLHF	TGTGCCAGCAGTTACTTCGGTAATTCACCCCTCCACTTT
TRBV5-4	TRBJ2-3	once	TRBD2	CASSRPSGGSTDTQYF	TGTGCCAGCAGCCGACCGAGCGGGGGGAGCACAGATACGCAGTATTTT
TRBV14	TRBJ2-1	.	TRBD2	CASSRQPGLAYNEQFF	TGTGCCAGCAGCCGACAGCCGGGACTAGCCTACAATGAGCAGTTCTTC
TRBV2	TRBJ2-7	.	.	CASRDGSMGLYEQYF	TGTGCCAGCAGGGACGGGAGTATGGGTCTCTACGAGCAGTACTTC
TRBV7-8	TRBJ1-2	once	.	CASSLDAGPYGYTF	TGTGCCAGCAGCTTAGATGCGGGGCCCTATGGCTACACCTTC
TRBV14	TRBJ2-1	.	TRBD2	CASSQDRGLATFF	TGTGCCAGCAGCCAAGATAGAGGACTAGCCACCTTCTTC